A selection of T cell receptor beta chains follows, all from one sample in a study of CD8+ T cells in alopecia areata. Sequencing was performed with immunoSEQ multiplex PCR; in TCRdb, only in-frame clones are kept and a portion is missing. The data contain about 220,000 clones, under 75% of them seen just once; the ten biggest clones take up roughly 1.6%. Sequenced material: CD4+ T cells sorted from blood, taken at week 4, from a patient treated with tofacitinib. The receptors were gathered from a human donor with alopecia areata. Each CDR3 is given with its conserved first and last residue. The order of the fields is V gene, clone size, J gene, CDR3 protein. Expanded clones are given a class, and other clones once, few, many or no size at all.

V: TRBV9
size: .
J: TRBJ1-1
CDR3: CASSVIMNTEAFF

V: TRBV30
size: once
J: TRBJ1-6
CDR3: CAWNLGQNYSPLHF

V: TRBV7-6
size: .
J: TRBJ2-1
CDR3: CASSLASVVLTNGSEQFF

V: TRBV6-6
size: .
J: TRBJ1-6
CDR3: CASRGQGDNSPLHF

V: TRBV7-2
size: .
J: TRBJ2-7
CDR3: CASSLAGTGKPYEQYF

V: TRBV4-3
size: .
J: TRBJ2-5
CDR3: CASSQEFMGSQETQYF

V: TRBV7-2
size: .
J: TRBJ2-5
CDR3: CASSLSVTSGGARRETQYF

V: TRBV25-1
size: .
J: TRBJ1-6
CDR3: CASTQGAQGYSPLHF

V: TRBV30
size: few
J: TRBJ1-2
CDR3: CAWQPPPGTGSSYTF

V: TRBV29-1
size: few
J: TRBJ2-7
CDR3: CSVGVGSYEQYF

V: TRBV28
size: few
J: TRBJ1-2
CDR3: CASSLFVGGYTF

V: TRBV6-5
size: .
J: TRBJ2-5
CDR3: CASRSTVTQETQYF

V: TRBV4-3
size: .
J: TRBJ2-7
CDR3: CASSLEVSSYEQYF

V: TRBV15
size: few
J: TRBJ1-1
CDR3: CATAGLRDTEAFF

V: TRBV29-1
size: .
J: TRBJ2-3
CDR3: CSVTGGTGSTDTQYF

V: TRBV25-1
size: .
J: TRBJ2-7
CDR3: CASSQEYEQYF

V: TRBV7-2
size: .
J: TRBJ1-2
CDR3: CASSFRDPREGYTF

V: TRBV11-2
size: once
J: TRBJ1-2
CDR3: CASSQGQGGDLYGYTF

V: TRBV30
size: .
J: TRBJ2-2
CDR3: CALGHKNTGELFF

V: TRBV4-3
size: few
J: TRBJ2-7
CDR3: CASSHRDRDRSGGYEQYF

V: TRBV29-1
size: few
J: TRBJ1-1
CDR3: CSVEVDGANTEAFF

V: TRBV10-3
size: .
J: TRBJ1-2
CDR3: CAISESKSLGYTF

V: TRBV10-3
size: few
J: TRBJ1-2
CDR3: CAISESYEGYGYTF

V: TRBV5-1
size: .
J: TRBJ1-1
CDR3: CASSNIVGPNTEAFF

V: TRBV4-2
size: few
J: TRBJ1-1
CDR3: CASSQEDSLNTEAFF

V: TRBV25-1
size: .
J: TRBJ1-2
CDR3: CASSGPGGSGYTF

V: TRBV2
size: few
J: TRBJ1-4
CDR3: CASSGLGNEKLFF

V: TRBV15
size: .
J: TRBJ1-2
CDR3: CATSRDTSGYTF

V: TRBV5-1
size: few
J: TRBJ2-6
CDR3: CASRLDGAGANVLTF

V: TRBV5-1
size: .
J: TRBJ2-7
CDR3: CASSLNRGPPEQYF

V: TRBV7-9
size: .
J: TRBJ1-2
CDR3: CASSFQDRTSNYGYTF

V: TRBV14
size: .
J: TRBJ1-2
CDR3: CASSPPVRITNYGYTF